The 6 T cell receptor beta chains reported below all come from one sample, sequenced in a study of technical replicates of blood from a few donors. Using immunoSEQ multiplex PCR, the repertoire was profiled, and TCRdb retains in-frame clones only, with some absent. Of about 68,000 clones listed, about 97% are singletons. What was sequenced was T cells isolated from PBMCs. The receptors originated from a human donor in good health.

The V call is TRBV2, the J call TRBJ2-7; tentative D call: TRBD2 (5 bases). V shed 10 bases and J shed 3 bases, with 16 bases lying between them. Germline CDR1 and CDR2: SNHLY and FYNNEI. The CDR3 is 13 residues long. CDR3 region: CATRGSDYYEQYF. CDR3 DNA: TGTGCCACGCGAGGGAGTGATTACTACGAGCAGTACTTC. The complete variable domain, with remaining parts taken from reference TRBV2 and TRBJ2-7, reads EPEVTQTPSHQVTQMGQEVILRCVPISNHLYFYWYRQILGQKVEFLVSFYNNEISEKSEIFDDQFSVERPDGSNFTLKIRSTKLEDSAMYFCATRGSDYYEQYFGPGTRLTVT.

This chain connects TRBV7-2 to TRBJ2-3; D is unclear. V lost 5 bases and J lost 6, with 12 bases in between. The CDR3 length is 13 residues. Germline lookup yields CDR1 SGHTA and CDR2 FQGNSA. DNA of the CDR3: TGTGCCAGCAGCCTAGGTCCGGAGGATACGCAGTATTTT. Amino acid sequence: CASSLGPEDTQYF.

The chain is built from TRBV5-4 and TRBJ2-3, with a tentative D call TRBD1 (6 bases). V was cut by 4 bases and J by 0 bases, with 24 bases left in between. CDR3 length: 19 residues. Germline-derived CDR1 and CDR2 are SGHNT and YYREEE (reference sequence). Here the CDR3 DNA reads TGTGCCAGCAGCCCGTATTCAGGGGCCTTCCCATCTAGCACAGATACGCAGTATTTT. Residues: CASSPYSGAFPSSTDTQYF.

CDR3 in DNA: TGCGCCAGCAGCTTACAGGGGTGGGGAGAGACCCAGTACTTC. Protein sequence: CASSLQGWGETQYF. The genes are TRBV5-1 and TRBJ2-5, with 7 bases lining up with TRBD1. There are 14 residues in the CDR3. Unmatched junction bases numbered 5, after V lost 2 bases and J lost 4 bases. Germline V CDR1 and CDR2: SGHRS, YFSETQ.

This CDR3 is CAIKSQTGTLYEQYF. The DNA for the CDR3 is TGTGCCATCAAGAGTCAGACAGGGACCCTCTACGAGCAGTACTTC. This chain joins TRBV10-3 and TRBJ2-7, with 7 bases identical to TRBD1. In germline, CDR1 is ENHRY, CDR2 SYGVKD. The CDR3 totals 15 residues. The V and J ends lost 7 bases and 3 bases, in that order; junction bases with no gene match: 12.

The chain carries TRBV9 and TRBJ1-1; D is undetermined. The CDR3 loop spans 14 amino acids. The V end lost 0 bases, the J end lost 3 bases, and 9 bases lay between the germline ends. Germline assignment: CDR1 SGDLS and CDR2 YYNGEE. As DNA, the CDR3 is TGTGCCAGCAGCGTAGGAGGCTCTGACACTGAAGCTTTCTTT. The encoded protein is CASSVGGSDTEAFF.